The 18 T cell receptor beta chains below come from one sample, sequenced in a study of response to subunit inactivated influenza vaccine. TCRdb re-analysed the RT-PCR reads in MiXCR, keeping a single row per CDR3 protein. Of more than 150,000 distinct CDR3 sequences in the sample, around 11% were seen once. The material was CD8+ T cells sorted from PBMCs, obtained about 23 months after vaccination. The source is a man in his fifties or sixties who received an inactivated influenza vaccine.

This clonotype appeared a few times. The genes are TRBV18 and TRBJ2-7; no clear D. CDR3 length equals 16 residues. The germline V and J ends were trimmed by 2 bases and 0 bases, with 14 bases remaining between them. Germline V CDR1 and CDR2: KGHSH, LQKENI. The CDR3 spells CASSPFWERGSYEQYF. CDR3 DNA: TGTGCCAGCTCACCATTCTGGGAACGAGGCTCCTACGAGCAGTACTTC.

This clonotype was counted between two and nine times. Its ends do not fully match the called genes, so a read error is possible. The chain carries TRBV7-9 and TRBJ2-1, with TRBD2 identical over 7 bases. The germline CDR1 and CDR2 sequences are SEHNR and FQNEAQ (reference sequence). The CDR3 is 17 amino acids. CDR3 residues: CASSLAQAGFSFNEQFF. Here the CDR3 DNA reads TGTGCCAGCAGCTTAGCCCAAGCGGGATTTTCCTTCAATGAGCAGTTCTTC. The full variable domain, rest sourced from reference TRBV7-9 and TRBJ2-1, is DTGVSQNPRHKITKRGQNVTFRCDPISEHNRLYWYRQTLGQGPEFLTYFQNEAQLEKSRLLSDRFSAERPKGSFSTLEIQRTEQGDSAMYLCASSLAQAGFSFNEQFFGPGTRLTVL.

This chain connects TRBV5-1 to TRBJ2-2; perhaps TRBD1 as D (5 bases). The CDR3 consists of 17 residues. Germline CDR1 and CDR2: SGHRS and YFSETQ. The V end was cut by 1 base, the J end by 7 bases, with 20 bases between. The CDR3 region is CASSLIMGPDYYGELFF. CDR3 in DNA: TGCGCCAGCAGCTTGATCATGGGGCCAGATTACTACGGGGAGCTGTTTTTT.

This clonotype was seen repeatedly, ten times or more. The genes are TRBV12-3 or TRBV12-4 and TRBJ2-5; TRBD1 agrees at 9 bases. The length of the CDR3 is 16 residues. V lost 6 bases and J lost 0; bases outside the gene matches: 8. The CDR3 DNA is TGTGCCAGCAGCGGACGGACAGGGGTGGACCAAGAGACCCAGTACTTC. Translation: CASSGRTGVDQETQYF.

V usage is TRBV2 and J usage is TRBJ2-7, with 9 nucleotides matching TRBD2. The CDR3 is made up of 16 amino acids. The junction had 11 bases not matched to a gene; V was cut back by 6 bases and J by 2 bases. Germline assignment: CDR1 SNHLY and CDR2 FYNNEI. In nucleotides, the CDR3 is TGTGCCAGCAGGGAAATACTAGCGGGCCAACCCTACGAGCAGTACTTC. Amino acid sequence: CASREILAGQPYEQYF.

This clonotype is a singleton in its sample. The chain joins TRBV9 to TRBJ2-7; 10 nucleotides match TRBD1. CDR1 and CDR2 (germline): SGDLS, YYNGEE. The CDR3 runs to 14 residues. V lost 2 bases, J lost 10 bases, and 9 bases stayed unmatched. For the CDR3, the DNA is TGTGCCAGCAGCGTCGGGGACAGGGGTGTGGAACAGTACTTC. Protein: CASSVGDRGVEQYF.

This clonotype showed up many times. This chain connects TRBV29-1 to TRBJ2-1, with D perhaps matching TRBD1 (7 bases). Per the germline V gene, CDR1 is SQVTM and CDR2 is ANQGSEA. The V end was cut by 4 bases, the J end by 10 bases, with 11 bases between. This CDR3 is built from 11 residues. The DNA of the CDR3 is TGCAGCGTTGTCGGAGGGGGCGAGCAGTTCTTC. Protein sequence: CSVVGGGEQFF.

This clonotype came up a few times. The rearrangement joins TRBV29-1 to TRBJ1-1; D ambiguous. Germline V gene sequence: CDR1 SQVTM, CDR2 ANQGSEA. The CDR3 runs 14 residues. V lost 4 bases, J lost 1 base, and 13 bases lay in between. CDR3 sequence reads: CSVVYSGENTEAFF. CDR3 DNA sequence: TGCAGCGTTGTATATTCCGGAGAGAACACTGAAGCTTTCTTT.

This clonotype was observed a few times. This sequence joins TRBV2 and TRBJ2-7; possibly TRBD1 or TRBD2 for D (5 bases each). V was clipped by 6 bases and J by 9 bases, with 21 bases between them. The germline gives CDR1 SNHLY, CDR2 FYNNEI. This CDR3 comprises 14 residues. The DNA of the CDR3 is TGTGCCAGCAGCCCCTTGTTGGGGGACGGAGGGCAGTACTTC. The encoded protein is CASSPLLGDGGQYF.

There are a few counts of this clonotype. V usage is TRBV5-6 and J usage is TRBJ2-3, with TRBD1 matching 7 bases. This CDR3 spans 18 amino acids. Germline V gene sequence: CDR1 SGHDT, CDR2 YYEEEE. V dropped 4 bases and J dropped 2; count of bases not matched to a gene: 16. The DNA of the CDR3 is TGTGCCAGCAGCGGGGGACAGCAAACGGACTTTGACACAGATACGCAGTATTTT. Its translation: CASSGGQQTDFDTDTQYF. The full variable domain, in which reference TRBV5-6 and TRBJ2-3 provide the parts outside the CDR3, is DAGVTQSPTHLIKTRGQQVTLRCSPKSGHDTVSWYQQALGQGPQFIFQYYEEEERQRGNFPDRFSGHQFPNYSSELNVNALLLGDSALYLCASSGGQQTDFDTDTQYFGPGTRLTVL.

The chain couples TRBV11-2 to TRBJ2-7; 8 nucleotides align to TRBD2. This CDR3 has 17 residues. Germline-derived CDR1 and CDR2 are SGHAT and FQNNGV. After removal of 0 bases from V and 5 bases from J, the junction contained 12 bases not matched to a gene. Here the CDR3 reads CASSLEESSGWVNEQYF. Here the CDR3 DNA reads TGTGCCAGCAGCTTAGAGGAGTCTAGCGGGTGGGTAAACGAGCAGTACTTC. Variable domain in full (rest from reference TRBV11-2 and TRBJ2-7): EAGVAQSPRYKIIEKRQSVAFWCNPISGHATLYWYQQILGQGPKLLIQFQNNGVVDDSQLPKDRFSAERLKGVDSTLKIQPAKLEDSAVYLCASSLEESSGWVNEQYFGPGTRLTVT.

This clonotype was recorded a few times. This sequence joins TRBV20-1 and TRBJ2-7; 8 bases are shared with TRBD1. CDR1 is DFQATT, CDR2 SNEGSKA, per germline (reference sequence). V was pared by 1 base and J by 4 bases, with 3 bases of the junction left unmatched. This CDR3 has 13 residues. The CDR3 sequence is CSARVRGRYEQYF. The DNA for the CDR3 is TGCAGTGCTAGAGTCAGGGGGCGTTACGAGCAGTACTTC.

This clonotype was recorded at least ten times. The chain recombines TRBV6-5 with TRBJ2-2; 11 bases match TRBD1. The CDR3 spans 17 residues. V was pared by 2 bases and J by 5 bases, with 7 bases of the junction left unmatched. Germline V lookup: CDR1 MNHEY, CDR2 SVGAGI. The CDR3 nucleotides read TGTGCCAGCAGTTACCTCGGGACAGGGGGGGGGACCGGGGAGCTGTTTTTT. Encoded protein: CASSYLGTGGGTGELFF.

This clonotype came up a few times. This chain joins TRBV2 and TRBJ2-5; TRBD1 aligns across 7 bases. Trimming cost V 2 bases and J 2 bases; bases outside gene matches: 11. The CDR3 contains 17 residues. Germline V CDR1 and CDR2: SNHLY, FYNNEI. This CDR3 reads CASSELVSDRRQETQYF. The DNA for the CDR3 is TGTGCCAGCAGTGAATTAGTTTCGGACAGGCGACAAGAGACCCAGTACTTC.

The sample holds many counts of this clonotype. This chain links TRBV28 with TRBJ1-5; tentatively, D is TRBD1 (6 bases). The CDR3 is 15 amino acids. Per the germline V gene, CDR1 is MDHEN and CDR2 is SYDVKM. V was cut by 6 bases and J by 6 bases, with 18 bases left in between. CDR3: CASRGYRDIGQPQHF. In DNA, the CDR3 is TGTGCCAGCAGGGGGTACAGGGACATAGGTCAGCCCCAGCATTTT.

This clonotype was recorded a few times. The chain has TRBV7-9 and TRBJ2-7, with 7 bases that match TRBD1. The CDR3 is 14 amino acids. J lost 2 bases, V lost 5 bases, and 6 bases had no gene match. Germline V gene lookup returns CDR1 SEHNR and CDR2 FQNEAQ (reference sequence). The CDR3 reads CASSQTGSPYEQYF. DNA for the CDR3: TGTGCCAGCAGCCAGACAGGGTCCCCCTACGAGCAGTACTTC.

The V and J genes are TRBV5-5 and TRBJ2-2; 7 bases agree with TRBD1. V shed 3 bases and J 3 bases; nucleotides not matched to a gene: 17. Germline assignment: CDR1 SGHKS and CDR2 YYEKEE (reference sequence). This CDR3 is built from 19 residues. The CDR3 spells CASSSAQGVALTHTGELFF. The DNA of the CDR3 is TGTGCCAGCAGCTCAGCGCAGGGGGTAGCCCTTACACACACCGGGGAGCTGTTTTTT.

This clonotype turned up a few times. J is TRBJ2-1 and V is TRBV6-2 or TRBV6-3; 9 bases are shared with TRBD2. The CDR3 has 13 amino acids. The trim removed 8 bases at V and 9 bases at J, leaving 8 bases unmatched. Per the germline V gene, CDR1 is MNHEY and CDR2 is SVGEGT. This chain's CDR3 is CASAAGGQIEQFF. CDR3 nucleotide sequence: TGTGCCAGCGCGGCGGGGGGGCAGATTGAGCAGTTCTTC.